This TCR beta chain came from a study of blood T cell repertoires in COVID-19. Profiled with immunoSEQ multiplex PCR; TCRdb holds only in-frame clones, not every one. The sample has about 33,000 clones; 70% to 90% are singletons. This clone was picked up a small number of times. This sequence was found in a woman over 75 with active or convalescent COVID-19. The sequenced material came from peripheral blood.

CDR3 protein: CASGPRERGNYEQYF. CDR3 DNA: TGTGCTAGTGGTCCAAGGGAGCGGGGGAACTACGAGCAGTACTTC. The chain is built from TRBV12-5 and TRBJ2-7, with 8 nucleotides matching TRBD2. The CDR3 is 15 amino acids. CDR1 and CDR2 (germline): LGHNT, FRNRAP. The trim removed 5 bases at V and 3 bases at J, leaving 9 bases unmatched.